These 10 T cell receptor beta chains share one sample of origin, sequenced in a study of Graves' ophthalmopathy and Graves' hyperthyroidism. RNA served as the template for amplifying TCR beta CDR3 regions. Second-round multiplex PCR came after a first-round RT-PCR that employed HTBI primers. Via MiXCR, TCRdb re-called the multiplex PCR reads, giving one row per CDR3 protein. The sample gives about 370,000 distinct CDR3 sequences, about a sixth of which show up once; roughly 2.4% is in the top ten. The sample taken for sequencing was peripheral blood. The receptors stem from an adult woman with stable Graves' hyperthyroidism.

This clonotype was found many times. This chain connects TRBV5-6 to TRBJ2-2; TRBD2 might be the D (6 bases). The V and J ends lost 2 bases and 0 bases respectively, with 8 bases between them. CDR3 length: 15 amino acids. Germline-derived CDR1 and CDR2 are SGHDT and YYEEEE. The CDR3 is CASSFSSANTGELFF. CDR3 nucleotides: TGTGCCAGCAGCTTTTCTAGCGCGAACACCGGGGAGCTGTTTTTT.

This clonotype was counted at least ten times. The rearrangement uses TRBV6-1 and TRBJ2-7, with D perhaps matching TRBD1 (7 bases). Germline V gene data show CDR1 as MNHNS and CDR2 as SASEGT. V lost 6 bases and J 5 bases, leaving 23 bases between the germline ends. This CDR3 is built from 16 residues. The CDR3 bases are TGTGCCAGCAGAAAGTATGCGGGACAGAGGGCCGACGAGCAGTACTTC. This translates into CASRKYAGQRADEQYF.

This clonotype was counted ten times or more. At one boundary the junction diverges from the germline segment, which might be a read error. J is TRBJ2-7 and V is TRBV5-1; D is ambiguous. CDR1 is SGHRS, CDR2 YFSETQ, per germline. The length of the CDR3 is 13 residues. CDR3 sequence (DNA): TGTGCCAGCAGCTTAGGGCGCGACTACGAGCAGTACTTC. Translated, it gives CASSLGRDYEQYF.

This clonotype came up many times. The chain has TRBV12-3 or TRBV12-4 and TRBJ1-1, with 8 bases identical to TRBD1. The CDR3 extends over 15 amino acids. With 4 bases clipped from V and 2 bases from J, the junction kept 6 bases outside the gene matches. The CDR3 DNA is TGTGCCAGCAGTTCAACGGGACAGGCTAACACTGAAGCTTTCTTT. Protein sequence: CASSSTGQANTEAFF.

The CDR3 DNA reads as TGTGCCAGCAGTGAAAAGGACGGATACGGGGAGCTGTTTTTT. Protein product: CASSEKDGYGELFF. The chain combines TRBV6-4 with TRBJ2-2, with no clear D. V gave up 3 bases and J gave up 7 bases, with 12 bases separating them. Per the germline V gene, CDR1 is MRHNA and CDR2 is SNTAGT. The CDR3 contains 14 residues.

This clonotype has a count of ten or more. This rearrangement joins TRBV5-1 to TRBJ1-1, with a weak D call TRBD1 (6 bases). Germline loops: CDR1 SGHRS, CDR2 YFSETQ. Trimming shortened V by 2 bases and J by 0 bases, and 11 bases separated the two germline ends. The CDR3 is 15 amino acids. The CDR3 sequence: CASSLQGGVNTEAFF. CDR3 nucleotide sequence: TGCGCCAGCAGCTTACAGGGAGGCGTGAACACTGAAGCTTTCTTT.

This clonotype came up many times. The V gene is TRBV30, the J gene TRBJ1-1; possible D gene TRBD1, 5 bases. V was pared by 2 bases and J by 3 bases, with 10 bases between. The germline gives CDR1 GTSNPN, CDR2 SVGIG (reference sequence). The CDR3 extends over 13 amino acids. CDR3 sequence reads: CAWSPKGYTEAFF. The CDR3 DNA follows: TGTGCCTGGAGTCCCAAGGGGTACACTGAAGCTTTCTTT.

This clonotype appeared many times. The rearrangement links TRBV5-1 to TRBJ1-1; D ambiguous. The CDR3 contains 13 residues. V lost 5 bases and J lost 2, with 10 bases in between. The germline V gene encodes CDR1 SGHRS and CDR2 YFSETQ. The CDR3 sequence: CASRLTFNTEAFF. In DNA, the CDR3 is TGCGCCAGCAGGCTCACATTCAACACTGAAGCTTTCTTT.

The V and J genes are TRBV4-1 and TRBJ1-1; 8 bases match TRBD1. The CDR3 runs to 13 residues. J gave up 6 bases and V 5 bases, and 5 bases lay outside the gene matches. CDR1 MGHRA and CDR2 YSYEKL come from the germline V gene. The CDR3 region is CASSEPGQAEAFF. DNA of the CDR3: TGCGCCAGCAGCGAGCCGGGACAGGCTGAAGCTTTCTTT.

The table lists this clonotype with many counts. The V call is TRBV7-2, the J call TRBJ1-5, with TRBD1 as a possible D gene (5 bases). The CDR3 sequence is 16 residues long. Deletions cut 1 base from V and 1 base from J, with 11 bases between. Germline V gives CDR1 SGHTA, CDR2 FQGNSA. CDR3 nucleotides: TGTGCCAGCAGCTTAGGGGGACCAGGGAGCAATCAGCCCCAGCATTTT. Translating it yields CASSLGGPGSNQPQHF.